A single sample gave rise to the 27 T cell receptor beta chains below, sequenced in a study of early T cells in non-severe SARS-CoV-2 infection. TCRdb recomputed calls from the 5' RACE reads with MiXCR, one row per CDR3 protein. The top ten hold approximately 15% of the sample, which has 20,000 to 25,000 distinct CDR3 sequences, around 4% seen once. Sequencing used whole blood. The receptors here all came from an adult who was a healthcare worker with PCR-confirmed SARS-CoV-2 infection or an uninfected control (not recorded which).

This clonotype was recorded at least ten times. The genes are TRBV6-5 and TRBJ2-1; 8 bases are shared with TRBD2. V was pared by 5 bases and J by 6 bases, with 3 bases of the junction left unmatched. The CDR3 is made up of 13 amino acids. Germline CDR1 reads MNHEY; CDR2 reads SVGAGI. CDR3 nucleotide sequence: TGTGCCAGCAGTGGACTAGCAGGCAATGAGCAGTTCTTC. Translating gives CASSGLAGNEQFF.

The table lists this clonotype with many counts. V and J are TRBV11-2 and TRBJ1-4; D possibly corresponds to TRBD1 (5 bases). The germline V gene has CDR1 SGHAT and CDR2 FQNNGV. The V and J ends lost 5 bases and 6 bases respectively, with 13 bases between them. CDR3 length equals 14 residues. This chain's CDR3 is CASSRDRDHEKLFF. The CDR3 DNA is TGTGCCAGCAGCCGAGACCGGGACCATGAAAAACTGTTTTTT.

This clonotype was counted many times. The genes are TRBV7-3 and TRBJ1-6; a possible D gene is TRBD1 (5 bases). Trimming left V 1 base short and J 10 bases short, with 17 bases between. The CDR3 runs 16 residues. The V gene's germline CDR1 is SGHTA and CDR2 FQGTGA. In nucleotides, the CDR3 is TGTGCCAGCAGCTTAAGAAGCCCAGGGATCAAATCACCCCTCCACTTT. Translated: CASSLRSPGIKSPLHF.

This clonotype was seen repeatedly, ten times or more. V usage is TRBV4-1 and J usage is TRBJ1-1; D might be TRBD1 (6 bases). There are 17 residues in the CDR3. V lost 1 base and J lost 4, with 19 bases in between. Germline V lookup: CDR1 MGHRA, CDR2 YSYEKL. DNA for the CDR3: TGCGCCAGCAGCCAAGGCTTAAAGGGGGAGGGAGTCACTGAAGCTTTCTTT. Its protein is CASSQGLKGEGVTEAFF.

The chain carries TRBV6-1 and TRBJ1-1; D is possibly TRBD1 (5 bases). The CDR3 totals 13 residues. V was shortened by 6 bases and J by 3 bases, with 11 bases between the two germline ends. Per the germline V gene, CDR1 is MNHNS and CDR2 is SASEGT. As DNA, the CDR3 is TGTGCCAGCAGCCGAGGACACTACACTGAAGCTTTCTTT. Protein sequence: CASSRGHYTEAFF.

This clonotype was counted ten times or more. This chain connects TRBV24-1 to TRBJ2-1; 10 bases match TRBD2. Germline-derived CDR1 and CDR2 are KGHDR and SFDVKD. The CDR3 is 16 amino acids. The J segment lost 8 bases and the V segment lost 1 base, leaving 7 bases of the junction unmatched. Written as DNA, the CDR3 is TGTGCCACCAGTGATTTTACGTCTAGCGGGAGCGATGAGCAGTTCTTC. Translated, it gives CATSDFTSSGSDEQFF.

This clonotype was picked up many times. CDR3 sequence reads: CASSLGRRGGSPLHF. In nucleotides, the CDR3 is TGTGCCAGCAGCTTAGGGCGCAGGGGTGGTTCACCCCTCCACTTT. The gene calls are TRBV13 and TRBJ1-6; tentative D call: TRBD1 (6 bases). Germline CDR1 reads PRHDT; CDR2 reads FYEKMQ (reference sequence). V lost 0 bases to trimming and J lost 9 bases, with 12 bases between them. This CDR3 has 15 amino acids.

This clonotype occurred many times. The chain has TRBV12-3 or TRBV12-4 and TRBJ1-2; TRBD1 is a possible D gene (6 bases). This CDR3 has 14 residues. V shed 5 bases and J shed 0 bases, with 10 bases lying between them. DNA of the CDR3: TGTGCCAGCAGTCGAGGGGGAGCTAACTATGGCTACACCTTC. It translates to CASSRGGANYGYTF.

This clonotype was picked up many times. The chain combines TRBV11-2 with TRBJ2-1; possible D gene TRBD1, 5 bases. CDR1 SGHAT and CDR2 FQNNGV come from the germline V gene. This CDR3 spans 15 amino acids. Between the trimmed V and J ends, which lost 5 bases and 2 bases, there was a span of 13 bases. For the CDR3, the DNA is TGTGCCAGCAGCCAAAGGACATCTCCCTACAATGAGCAGTTCTTC. Encoded protein: CASSQRTSPYNEQFF.

This clonotype was observed at least ten times. The chain joins TRBV7-2 to TRBJ1-6, with D uncertain. CDR3 length: 13 amino acids. CDR1 is SGHTA, CDR2 FQGNSA, per germline. V shed 5 bases and J shed 7 bases, with 9 bases lying between them. Here the CDR3 reads CASSPSPNSPLHF. The CDR3 nucleotides are TGTGCCAGCAGCCCCAGCCCCAATTCACCCCTCCACTTT.

This clonotype appeared a single time. A much larger clone lies a single base off, so this may be a read error. The V call is TRBV6-2 or TRBV6-3, the J call TRBJ2-7; D unresolved. The CDR3 extends over 13 amino acids. Germline V gives CDR1 MNHEY, CDR2 SVGEGT. Deletions cut 3 bases from V and 0 bases from J, with 6 bases between. CDR3 nucleotides: TGTGCCAGCAGTTATACGGGCTCCTACGAGCAGTACTTC. Translation: CASSYTGSYEQYF.

This clonotype has at least ten counts. J is TRBJ2-1 and V is TRBV11-1, with 8 bases matching TRBD1. CDR1 and CDR2 (germline): SGHAT, FQDESV (reference sequence). The CDR3 loop spans 15 amino acids. V lost 4 bases and J lost 5; bases outside the gene matches: 7. CDR3 amino acids: CASSSGQGGNNEQFF. The CDR3 DNA reads as TGTGCCAGCAGCTCAGGACAGGGCGGCAACAATGAGCAGTTCTTC.

The chain recombines TRBV9 with TRBJ1-4, with D maybe TRBD1 (6 bases). Germline assignment: CDR1 SGDLS and CDR2 YYNGEE. The CDR3 extends over 15 amino acids. Trimming stripped 0 bases from V and 3 bases from J, with 9 bases between. Written as DNA, the CDR3 is TGTGCCAGCAGCGTAGGAACAGGGCCTAATGAAAAACTGTTTTTT. Residues: CASSVGTGPNEKLFF.

This clonotype was seen many times. V is TRBV6-2 or TRBV6-3 and J is TRBJ2-5; D may be TRBD1 (6 bases). CDR1 and CDR2 (germline): MNHEY, SVGEGT. The CDR3 has 14 residues. V shed 7 bases and J shed 5 bases, with 17 bases lying between them. CDR3 amino acids: CASTKTGMRETQYF. The DNA for the CDR3 is TGTGCCAGCACTAAGACAGGCATGCGGGAGACCCAGTACTTC.

This clonotype has more than one count but fewer than ten. The rearrangement uses TRBV4-1 and TRBJ2-1, with D perhaps matching TRBD1 (5 bases). This CDR3 has 17 amino acids. The germline V gene has CDR1 MGHRA and CDR2 YSYEKL. V was clipped by 1 base and J by 4 bases, with 17 bases between them. The CDR3 protein is CASSQVGRQGTYNEQFF. The CDR3 DNA follows: TGCGCCAGCAGCCAAGTGGGCCGTCAGGGCACGTACAATGAGCAGTTCTTC.

This clonotype has at least ten counts. V gene TRBV7-9 combines with J gene TRBJ2-1; TRBD2 matches 10 bases. V lost 10 bases and J lost 8; bases outside the gene matches: 11. Germline loops: CDR1 SEHNR, CDR2 FQNEAQ (reference sequence). This CDR3 comprises 14 residues. The CDR3 loop reads CAIVRELAGDEQFF. The CDR3 DNA is TGTGCCATAGTTCGGGAGCTAGCGGGAGATGAGCAGTTCTTC.

This clonotype was detected many times. CDR3 in DNA: TGTGCCAGCAGCTTGGGGCAGGTTACCGAGACCCAGTACTTC. Amino acids: CASSLGQVTETQYF. The chain uses TRBV5-6 and TRBJ2-5; D is unclear. CDR3 length equals 14 residues. Trimming cost V 0 bases and J 5 bases, with 11 bases left between them. In germline, CDR1 is SGHDT, CDR2 YYEEEE. The variable domain in full, completed from reference TRBV5-6 and TRBJ2-5, reads DAGVTQSPTHLIKTRGQQVTLRCSPKSGHDTVSWYQQALGQGPQFIFQYYEEEERQRGNFPDRFSGHQFPNYSSELNVNALLLGDSALYLCASSLGQVTETQYFGPGTRLLVL.

This clonotype was detected many times. The chain combines TRBV6-2 or TRBV6-3 with TRBJ1-1; no clear D. The CDR3 contains 16 residues. V lost 0 bases, J lost 4 bases, and 15 bases lay in between. The germline V gene encodes CDR1 MNHEY and CDR2 SVGEGT. The CDR3 DNA sequence: TGTGCCAGCAGTTACTCGAGTACCCGGGAGAGCACTGAAGCTTTCTTT. Protein product: CASSYSSTRESTEAFF.

This clonotype was observed a handful of times. V gene TRBV10-2 combines with J gene TRBJ2-1; 11 nucleotides line up with TRBD2. The CDR3 length is 14 residues. Germline trimming cut 4 bases from V and 8 bases from J; bases unmatched to any gene: 4. Looked up from germline, CDR1 is WSHSY and CDR2 is SAAADI. The CDR3 loop reads CASSVSGRADEQFF. The CDR3 DNA reads TGCGCCAGCAGTGTTAGCGGGAGGGCGGATGAGCAGTTCTTC.

There are many counts of this clonotype. The genes are TRBV28 and TRBJ1-1, with 9 bases aligning to TRBD1. Germline CDR1 reads MDHEN; CDR2 reads SYDVKM. This CDR3 comprises 14 residues. V shed 6 bases and J 6 bases; nucleotides not matched to a gene: 8. The chain's CDR3 is CASSETGGRPEAFF. The CDR3, as DNA: TGTGCCAGCAGCGAAACAGGGGGCCGGCCTGAAGCTTTCTTT.

The V and J genes are TRBV20-1 and TRBJ2-3, with a possible D match to TRBD2 (6 bases). CDR1 is DFQATT, CDR2 SNEGSKA, per germline (reference sequence). The CDR3 has 13 amino acids. Trimming took off 2 bases at V and 2 bases at J, with 8 bases between the two ends. The CDR3: CSARWTTTDTQYF. The DNA for the CDR3 is TGCAGTGCTAGATGGACTACCACAGATACGCAGTATTTT.

Ten or more counts support this clonotype. The CDR3 nucleotides read TGTGCCAGCAGCTTAGGGGGACTACCTACGAATGAGCAGTTCTTC. It specifies CASSLGGLPTNEQFF. The chain carries TRBV11-3 and TRBJ2-1, with 7 bases lining up with TRBD2. This CDR3 has 15 residues. The germline V gene has CDR1 SGHNT and CDR2 YENEEA. V dropped 1 base and J dropped 7; count of bases not matched to a gene: 7.

This rearrangement joins TRBV24-1 to TRBJ1-4, with TRBD1 identical over 12 bases. The CDR3 has 18 amino acids. V dropped 4 bases and J dropped 7; count of bases not matched to a gene: 12. Per the germline V gene, CDR1 is KGHDR and CDR2 is SFDVKD. The CDR3 region has the DNA TGTGCCACCAGTGACTCCGGGACAGGGGGCGCATACTCTGAAAAACTGTTTTTT. Its translation: CATSDSGTGGAYSEKLFF.

The gene calls are TRBV24-1 and TRBJ2-1; 14 bases align to TRBD2. Trimming cost V 3 bases and J 5 bases; bases outside gene matches: 5. Germline CDR1 reads KGHDR; CDR2 reads SFDVKD. This CDR3 contains 17 residues. The CDR3 sequence: CATSDPGLAGGDNEQFF. The CDR3, as DNA: TGTGCCACCAGTGATCCAGGACTAGCGGGAGGTGACAATGAGCAGTTCTTC.

Ten or more counts support this clonotype. This chain uses TRBV19 with TRBJ2-3; no definite D call. V lost 10 bases and J lost 2, with 13 bases in between. Germline loops: CDR1 LNHDA, CDR2 SQIVND (reference sequence). The CDR3 has 13 amino acids. This chain's CDR3 is CATGPGDTDTQYF. The CDR3 DNA reads as TGTGCCACTGGTCCTGGAGACACAGATACGCAGTATTTT. The whole variable domain, filled in from reference TRBV19 and TRBJ2-3, reads DGGITQSPKYLFRKEGQNVTLSCEQNLNHDAMYWYRQDPGQGLRLIYYSQIVNDFQKGDIAEGYSVSREKKESFPLTVTSAQKNPTAFYLCATGPGDTDTQYFGPGTRLTVL.

The chain has TRBV6-2 or TRBV6-3 and TRBJ2-1, with TRBD2 identical over 11 bases. From germline, CDR1 is MNHEY and CDR2 SVGEGT. The CDR3 has 16 residues. With V trimmed by 2 bases and J by 8 bases, 8 bases remained unmatched. The CDR3: CASSYLSGRVEDEQFF. CDR3 nucleotide sequence: TGTGCCAGCAGTTACCTTAGCGGGAGGGTTGAGGATGAGCAGTTCTTC.

This clonotype was picked up a small number of times. V and J are TRBV7-3 and TRBJ2-7; D is uncertain. The CDR3 is 13 residues long. The V gene's germline CDR1 is SGHTA and CDR2 FQGTGA. V was shortened by 5 bases and J by 5 bases, with 13 bases between the two germline ends. In DNA, the CDR3 is TGTGCCAGCAGCAGAGGCGCAGAAAACGAGCAGTACTTC. Residues: CASSRGAENEQYF.